This T cell receptor (beta chain) was retrieved from a study of T cell clones after liver transplantation (dated by TCRdb to about 2019). Looking at the study overall: The samples were obtained from ITN030ST, a randomized trial that attempted immunosuppression withdrawal within 2 years after liver transplantation. Donor-reactive T cell clones were identified using TCRbeta sequencing after a pre-transplant mixed lymphocyte reaction and were then followed in post-transplant blood. As an antigen-independent comparator for donor-reactive sequences, third party-reactive TCRbeta sequences were also identified from pre-transplant MLRs. Of the eight recipients, a few were HCV-positive, while the remaining recipients had been transplanted for non-autoimmune, non-viral indications. Until randomization at 12-24 months post-transplant, subjects were given standard immunosuppression, with no induction therapy. Tolerance was defined as complete withdrawal of immunosuppression for at least one year without a rise in liver enzymes beyond twice the upper limit of normal. Blood samples were collected pre-transplant, then pre-randomization ahead of withdrawal, and finally post-randomization once withdrawal had either been completed or failed. Of the 8 liver transplant recipients making up the studied cohort, 3 were classified as tolerant and 5 as non-tolerant. What the research found in general, with its limitations: Since no allograft tissue specimens were available, donor-reactive T cells may have migrated into the graft instead of being deleted. When repertoire turnover was taken into account, detection of donor-reactive sequences was significantly reduced in 7 of 8 subjects for CD4 and in 8 of 8 subjects for CD8. Donor-reactive sequences decreased more than third party-reactive sequences, which suggests partial antigen-specific deletion that was not related to withdrawal success. The conclusions were considered preliminary, being limited by small, heterogeneous patient numbers and non-standardized post-transplant time points. In most of the 8 subjects, regardless of tolerance or HCV status, circulating donor-reactive CD4 TCRbeta sequences dropped significantly post-transplant. In two subjects, low numbers of available donor cells limited the measurable donor-reactive repertoire.

The count of this clone is one. The specificity of this receptor is unknown. No much larger clone is present one base from it, and per-base qualities are unavailable. High-throughput TCRbeta CDR3 sequencing of frozen genomic DNA was performed by immunoSEQ, with PCR amplification, mapping, bias correction and internal controls included. The source study handled its data this way. Productive rearrangements were retained, and unique TCRbeta sequences were defined by the CDR3 nucleotide sequence together with the V and J gene. For a sequence to be called donor-reactive, it needed a frequency of at least 0.01% and at least 5-fold expansion in CFSE-low cells compared with unstimulated pre-transplant cells. Minimum frequency thresholds were set for each subject based on the unstimulated sample with the lowest template count, ensuring at least 90% detection power. Jensen-Shannon divergence between the top 1000 TCRbeta sequences post- versus pre-transplant served as the measure of repertoire turnover. Two-sided Fisher's exact tests were used to test for changes in the detection of donor-reactive sequences. Imported from immuneACCESS, the table was reduced by TCRdb to in-frame sequences with V and J called. These copies leave out some clones; in studies compared against another copy, an unresolved V gene accounts for under half, and the cause of the remainder is not known. The V and J calls and clone size come from that table; D and trimming were worked out from the DNA. The sample contains 75,000 to 95,000 clones, 84% of them found a single time. The leading ten clones occupy 2.1% of the sample.

Looking up the germline V gene (reference sequence) yields CDR1 MNHNY and CDR2 SVGAGI. V loses 2 bases, J loses 4 bases, and the germline ends lie 17 bases apart. The cysteine opens and the phenylalanine closes a CDR3 of 16 amino acids. The retained sequence is limited to the CDR3, 48 bases, with the frame set at the first base. Unstimulated PBMCs, after thawing, were stained for CD3, CD4 and CD8 and then FACS-sorted into CD3+CD4+ and CD3+CD8+ populations. All 8 studied subjects were randomized to withdrawal of immunosuppression. The Qiagen DNeasy Blood and Tissue Kit was used to isolate genomic DNA.

This clonotype was sampled from a human patient who received a liver transplant. After a transplant, some of the T cells may come from the graft donor. The rearranged segments are TRBV6-6 and TRBJ2-5; tentative D gene TRBD2, with 6 bases matching. The starting material was CD4+ T cells from blood, obtained less than 50 months after liver transplant. The CDR3 has the sequence CASSYGPSPRGETQYF. The bases read TGTGCCAGCAGTTACGGGCCTAGCCCGCGGGGAGAGACCCAGTACTTC.